This T cell receptor beta chain was documented in a study of regulatory T cells in long-lasting Graves disease (dated by TCRdb to the early 2020s). Study-wide context: Newly diagnosed Graves' disease patients had taken antithyroid drugs for less than 3 months. Persistent Graves' disease patients were compared with newly diagnosed Graves' disease patients by peripheral blood TCR sequencing and RNA sequencing. The study took place in China and was registered as a clinical trial. A total of roughly 33 samples were covered by TCR sequencing, comprising around 13 persistent and around 20 newly diagnosed Graves' disease patients. What the authors observed across the whole study: Only peripheral blood was studied, because thyroid tissue, the primary lesion, was inaccessible. A larger number of public clonotypes was shared among persistent patients (around 3,000) than among newly diagnosed patients (around 970). The small sample size was acknowledged by the authors as a limitation that may reduce accuracy. Lower TCR Shannon entropy and fewer highly expanded clones were observed in persistent Graves' disease patients than in newly diagnosed patients, which suggested clonal expansion. Persistent disease showed preferential use of TRBV28, TRBJ1-2 and TRBJ2-5, whereas newly diagnosed disease favored TRBV20-1 and TRBJ2-1. Sequencing and analysis were restricted to the TCR beta chain.

Library creation used multiplex PCR. The listed sequencing device is Illumina HiSeq 4000. iRepertoire HTBI primers and Arm-PCR amplification of CDR3 regions were used to construct TCR beta libraries. Before sequencing, the PCR products underwent gel purification. The published analysis was carried out like this. Across samples, around 62 TRBV and 13 to 15 TRBJ segments were identified and used for gene usage analysis of CDR3 amino acid clonotypes. COPE and FqMerger were used to merge the filtered high-quality paired reads into contigs. BLAST was used to align contigs to IMGT TRBV, TRBD and TRBJ reference genes, with CDR3 defined following IMGT. Highly expanded clones were defined as clonotypes with a frequency above 0.1%. Shannon entropy was used to measure repertoire diversity, and the Gini coefficient was used to measure V-J evenness. Clonotypes shared by more than one individual were considered public. The public reads were reprocessed in TCRdb via fastp at Q25 and MiXCR, keeping in-frame beta chains. Each record represents a unique CDR3 protein, reported with the most common genes and DNA among its rows. V and J calls and clone size were set by TCRdb, not the authors. This sample holds more than 400,000 distinct CDR3 sequences; roughly 15% were observed only once. The ten most abundant clones make up about 10% of the sample.

This clonotype was counted many times. Its antigen is unknown. No base-level quality is on record; no much larger clone is a single base apart. The sample's time point label is to be understood as: newly diagnosed GD, antithyroid drugs for less than 3 months. For both TCR sequencing and RNA sequencing, RNA was extracted from PBMCs using TRIzol. The diagnosis of Graves' disease followed American Thyroid Association guidelines. Patients were recruited from an endocrinology department in Xi'an, China. Each patient gave approximately 8.8 milliliters of peripheral blood, collected in an EDTA anticoagulant tube. Ficoll Paque Plus density gradient separation was used to isolate PBMCs, and no further T cell sorting was performed. An Agilent 2100 Bioanalyzer and agarose gel were used to check RNA quality, and a NanoDrop 2000 was used to measure RNA concentration. V is shortened by 6 bases, J by 8 bases, and the region joining them spans 14 bases. Counted from cysteine to phenylalanine, this CDR3 has 13 amino acids. Of all the DNA, just the CDR3 is kept, 39 bases in frame from base 1.

The same data also contributed to another study, on T cells in Graves' hyperthyroidism and ophthalmopathy. That second report states: Stable Graves' hyperthyroidism was defined as the absence of progression to ophthalmopathy over 18 months of follow-up. Hyperthyroidism patients were newly diagnosed, had a disease duration of under 2 months, and were aged 18 to 65 years. The study excluded patients with uncontrolled infections, other autoimmune diseases, pregnancy or lactation. Diagnoses were based on clinical symptoms, serum thyroxine and TRAb, thyroid ultrasound and orbital computed tomography. The TCR CDR3 was subjected to a first round of RT-PCR using the HTBI primer set and the Qiagen OneStep RT-PCR kit. Most expanded thyroid clonotypes (frequency above 0.001) were also detected in blood, a finding suggesting that blood repertoires may reflect thyroid immune responses. A 13 V-J signature model separated ophthalmopathy from stable hyperthyroidism, with approximately 87% sensitivity and 81.08% specificity in cross-validation and 80%/75% in testing. In validation, progression to ophthalmopathy was predicted by the model with 65% to 71% sensitivity and 72% to 85% specificity, a median of around 5.9 months before onset. To identify distinguishing TCR V-J signatures, a discovery cohort of roughly 100 patients was used, comprising 43 with Graves' ophthalmopathy and 57 with stable Graves' hyperthyroidism. Whether ophthalmopathy could be predicted prospectively was tested in an independent validation cohort made up of under 20 hyperthyroidism patients plus 17 patients who later progressed to ophthalmopathy. The approximately 90 discovery patients were randomly split 7:3 into training and test sets. In several Graves' hyperthyroidism patients, the study also compared T-cell repertoires from thyroid tissue with T-cell repertoires from blood. Once sampling was done, hyperthyroidism patients were given methimazole at a starting dose of 30 mg daily, whereas ophthalmopathy patients were given high-dose intravenous methylprednisolone. Libraries were constructed in a second round of multiplex PCR, after which size selection and purification were performed. Libraries were sequenced paired-end with 100 bp reads on an Illumina HiSeq2000. SOAPnuke was used to process the raw data, throwing out any read that contained adapters or uncalled bases, had a mean Phred below 15, or lacked an exact constant-primer or identifier match. High-quality paired reads were merged with COPE v1.2.5, and unique nucleotide sequences were defined as clonotypes. MiTCR v1.1 was used to align the clonotypes against IMGT TRBV, TRBD and TRBJ reference segments. The analysis included only V-J combinations with a frequency above 0.0001, which together covered more than 99% of the repertoires. The TCS score was defined as F50 (clonal expansion) divided by E x V (chaos), with BLOSUM62-based TCRdist calculated between CDR3 peptides within each V-J. Welch's t-statistics and random forest reduced just over 500 V-J features to 10 to 15, which were used in a naive Bayes classifier (R e1071). No statistical method was used to set the sample size in advance, and investigators knew the group allocation. The paper describes TCR Vbeta CDR3 sequencing of 135 peripheral blood samples, made up of 43 ophthalmopathy patients, around 78 hyperthyroidism patients and 17 progressor patients.

The specimen comprised peripheral blood mononuclear cells (PBMCs), sampled at new diagnosis, from a patient treated with antithyroid drugs. This TCR was sampled from a woman aged 30 to 39 with Graves disease. Donor details come from another sample of the same person, matched by shared clones. Recombination connected TRBV12-3 or TRBV12-4 to TRBJ2-1; no D gene call is confident. The nucleotide sequence is given as TGTGCCAGCAGGGACCTAGGCACCGATGAGCAGTTCTTC. This translates into CASRDLGTDEQFF.